These T cell receptor beta chains were read from a single sample in a study of cytomegalovirus exposure and HLA in healthy donors. Using immunoSEQ multiplex PCR, the repertoire was profiled, and TCRdb retains in-frame clones only, with some absent. Of 80,000 to 100,000 clones detected, 81% appear once; the ten largest clones hold about 4.9%. The sequenced material came from PBMCs. The receptors shown here come from a man aged 40-50 years in good health and CMV-seropositive. CDR3s include the opening cysteine and the closing phenylalanine or tryptophan. The D gene is left open where the match is weak. Where a row states a size, it is once, few, many or the class of an expanded clone; other rows omit it.

cdr3_length j_call d_call v_call clone_size cdr3_nt cdr3_aa
16 TRBJ2-3 NA TRBV28 NA TGTGCCAGTGGATCTTCTCAGGGACTTGTCACAGATACGCAGTATTTT CASGSSQGLVTDTQYF
13 TRBJ1-1 TRBD1 TRBV18 NA TGTGCCAGCTCAGCGACAGGGAAGACTGAAGCTTTCTTT CASSATGKTEAFF
12 TRBJ2-5 NA TRBV5-6 NA TGTGCCAGCAGCTTGCAGGCTACCCAGCAGTACTTC CASSLQATQQYF
12 TRBJ1-4 NA TRBV2 NA TGTGCCAGCAGTGGGACCCAGGGAAAACTGTTTTTT CASSGTQGKLFF
11 TRBJ1-1 TRBD1 TRBV28 once TGTGCCAGCAGCTACAGGGGGTCAGCTTTCTTT CASSYRGSAFF
14 TRBJ1-5 NA TRBV10-3 NA TGTGCCATCAGTGAGTCAGAAGGGAACAGGTTCCAGCATTTT CAISESEGNRFQHF
14 TRBJ1-5 NA TRBV6-1 NA TGTGCCAGCAGCTTCTCCCAGGGGAATCAGCCCCAGCATTTT CASSFSQGNQPQHF
14 TRBJ1-2 NA TRBV19 NA TGTGCCAGTAGTTTGGGGCAGGGTAGCTATGGCTACACCTTC CASSLGQGSYGYTF
14 TRBJ2-1 NA TRBV7-2 NA TGTGCCAGCAGCTTATTAGACACCCACAATGAGCAGTTCTTC CASSLLDTHNEQFF
16 TRBJ1-1 NA TRBV4-1 NA TGCGCCAGCAGCCAACGAATATCATCAGTGAACACTGAAGCTTTCTTT CASSQRISSVNTEAFF
20 TRBJ2-1 TRBD2 TRBV7-2 few TGTGCCAGCAGCTTAGCCGGGACTAGCGGGAGTAGGGGCTCCTACAATGAGCAGTTCTTC CASSLAGTSGSRGSYNEQFF
12 TRBJ2-7 NA TRBV29-1 once TGCAGCGTTGACGTGCAGGTAGGCGAGCAGTACTTC CSVDVQVGEQYF
14 TRBJ1-2 NA TRBV28 once TGTGCCAGCAGTCCGGACAGTGGGAACTATGGCTACACCTTC CASSPDSGNYGYTF
14 TRBJ1-5 TRBD1 TRBV6-1 NA TGTGCCAGCAGTGAAGCCCACAGGGGGCAGCCCCAGCATTTT CASSEAHRGQPQHF
16 TRBJ1-3 TRBD1 TRBV4-1 NA TGCGCCAGCAGCCGAGGGGACAGTCGCTCTGGAAACACCATATATTTT CASSRGDSRSGNTIYF
12 TRBJ1-1 NA TRBV9 NA TGTGCCAGCAGCGGACAGAACACTGAAGCTTTCTTT CASSGQNTEAFF
15 TRBJ2-7 NA TRBV6-6 NA TGTGCCAGCAGGGCCGAAGCGGAGGGTACCCACGAGCAGTACTTC CASRAEAEGTHEQYF
15 TRBJ2-7 NA TRBV10-2 few TGCGCCAGCAGTGAGTCGGGGGGAGTATCCTACGAGCAGTACTTC CASSESGGVSYEQYF
15 TRBJ2-1 TRBD1 TRBV7-6 NA TGTGCCAGCAGCCGGACAGGGGCCTCCTACAATGAGCAGTTCTTC CASSRTGASYNEQFF
11 TRBJ2-7 NA TRBV11-2 NA TGTGCCAGCAGCTCCAACTACGAGCAGTACTTC CASSSNYEQYF
14 TRBJ1-3 TRBD1 TRBV2 NA TGTGCCAGCAGTGGCAGGGGGACTGGAAACACCATATATTTT CASSGRGTGNTIYF
15 TRBJ2-7 TRBD2 TRBV2 few TGTGCCAGCAGGACTATGGCTAGCGGAACCTACGAGCAGTACTTC CASRTMASGTYEQYF
14 TRBJ1-1 NA TRBV6-1 NA TGTGCCAGCAGTGAGGGCAGTGCGAACACTGAAGCTTTCTTT CASSEGSANTEAFF
15 TRBJ2-1 NA TRBV19 few TGTGCCAGTAGTACCAAGGCTAGCCCCTACAATGAGCAGTTCTTC CASSTKASPYNEQFF
15 TRBJ2-5 NA TRBV19 NA TGTGCCAGTAGTGCGTATACAGGGAACCCAGAGACCCAGTACTTC CASSAYTGNPETQYF
14 TRBJ2-7 NA TRBV4-2 NA TGTGCCAGCAGCCAAGATGGAGCTTTACGGGAGCAGTACTTC CASSQDGALREQYF
17 TRBJ1-6 TRBD1 TRBV2 few TGTGCCAGCAGTGACCCCCAGGGGGGCCCCTATAATTCACCCCTCCACTTT CASSDPQGGPYNSPLHF
16 TRBJ1-2 TRBD1 TRBV2 NA TGTGCCAGCAGTGAGTCCGGGACAGGGGGCGCGGATGGCTACACCTTC CASSESGTGGADGYTF
18 TRBJ2-1 TRBD2 TRBV4-1 NA TGCGCCAGCGGCGTGAGACTAGCGGGGGACTCCGCCTACAATGAGCAGTTCTTC CASGVRLAGDSAYNEQFF
13 TRBJ2-7 NA TRBV5-1 NA TGCGCCAGCAGCTTCGGAAACAGCTACGAGCAGTACTTC CASSFGNSYEQYF
15 TRBJ1-5 NA TRBV7-8 NA TGTGCCAGCAGCTTAGTACCAGGGGTGGGACAGCCCCAGCATTTT CASSLVPGVGQPQHF
13 TRBJ2-1 NA TRBV5-1 NA TGCGCCAGCAGCTCGACAGGAACCAATGAGCAGTTCTTC CASSSTGTNEQFF
14 TRBJ2-7 TRBD1 TRBV7-9 NA TGTGCCAGCAGCCCCAGACAAGACAGGGTCGAGCAGTACTTC CASSPRQDRVEQYF
17 TRBJ2-2 NA TRBV2 few TGTGCCAGCAGTGAGTTTTATGGACAGGAGGGCACCGGGGAGCTGTTTTTT CASSEFYGQEGTGELFF
15 TRBJ1-2 TRBD1 TRBV6-1 NA TGTGCCAGCAGTGCCGGGACAGGGGGACACTATGGCTACACCTTC CASSAGTGGHYGYTF
15 TRBJ2-3 NA TRBV10-3 NA TGTGCCATCTCTCGGCAGGGAACTAGCACAGATACGCAGTATTTT CAISRQGTSTDTQYF
16 TRBJ2-7 NA TRBV6-5 once TGTGCCAGCAGTTACTCGAGTGGTGGGGCAGGCTACGAGCAGTACTTC CASSYSSGGAGYEQYF
12 TRBJ2-5 NA TRBV29-1 NA TGCAGCGTTGCCAGGAGGGGAGAGACCCAGTACTTC CSVARRGETQYF
11 TRBJ2-3 NA TRBV30 few TGTGCCTGGAGTCTTACAGATACGCAGTATTTT CAWSLTDTQYF
14 TRBJ1-1 NA TRBV9 NA TGTGCCAGCAGCGTAGGCGGGGTCGCCACTGAAGCTTTCTTT CASSVGGVATEAFF
18 TRBJ2-1 TRBD1 TRBV11-2 hyperexpanded TGTGCCAGCAGCTTAGTGTTCGGGACAGGGGGCTCCTACAATGAGCAGTTCTTC CASSLVFGTGGSYNEQFF
14 TRBJ1-1 NA TRBV11-2 NA TGTGCCAGCAGCCTTGGGGGGGTTGGCACTGAAGCTTTCTTT CASSLGGVGTEAFF
19 TRBJ2-1 TRBD2 TRBV28 NA TGTGCCAGCAGACCGGGACTAGCGGGAGGTCTGCGCTCCTACAATGAGCAGTTCTTC CASRPGLAGGLRSYNEQFF
12 TRBJ2-5 TRBD2 TRBV28 NA TGTGCCACCGGCGGGCTAGCGGTTGGTCAGTACTTC CATGGLAVGQYF
14 TRBJ1-5 NA TRBV18 NA TGTGCCAGCTCACCAGGGAGGCGGTCCGGGGCCCAGCATTTT CASSPGRRSGAQHF
13 TRBJ2-5 NA TRBV6-5 NA TGTGCCAGCAGCCAGGGATGGCAAGAGACCCAGTACTTC CASSQGWQETQYF
16 TRBJ2-3 NA TRBV5-6 NA TGTGCCAGCAGCTTTGGGTTGGCTAGCGGCACAGATACGCAGTATTTT CASSFGLASGTDTQYF